This T cell receptor (beta chain) is drawn from a study of OX40 agonist ivuxolimab in advanced cancers. Turning to the study itself: Patients were roughly 83% male with ages roughly 20 to 80, mean 60.

Data came from immunoSEQ multiplex PCR; TCRdb stores just in-frame clones and leaves some out. Of about 77,000 clones in the sample, over 75% are singletons; the top ten hold roughly 6.3%. The source material was CD4+ or CD8+ T cells sorted from blood, sampled in a trial of the OX40 agonist ivuxolimab. The TCR comes from an adult with an advanced solid tumor such as melanoma, head and neck, liver or kidney cancer.

CDR3 sequence reads: CASSLSGIYTEAFF. In DNA, the CDR3 is TGTGCCAGCAGTTTAAGTGGGATCTACACTGAAGCTTTCTTT. This chain joins TRBV28 and TRBJ1-1; no definite D call. The CDR3 is 14 amino acids. Germline V gene lookup returns CDR1 MDHEN and CDR2 SYDVKM. Trimming removed 2 bases at V and 3 bases at J, with 10 bases between.